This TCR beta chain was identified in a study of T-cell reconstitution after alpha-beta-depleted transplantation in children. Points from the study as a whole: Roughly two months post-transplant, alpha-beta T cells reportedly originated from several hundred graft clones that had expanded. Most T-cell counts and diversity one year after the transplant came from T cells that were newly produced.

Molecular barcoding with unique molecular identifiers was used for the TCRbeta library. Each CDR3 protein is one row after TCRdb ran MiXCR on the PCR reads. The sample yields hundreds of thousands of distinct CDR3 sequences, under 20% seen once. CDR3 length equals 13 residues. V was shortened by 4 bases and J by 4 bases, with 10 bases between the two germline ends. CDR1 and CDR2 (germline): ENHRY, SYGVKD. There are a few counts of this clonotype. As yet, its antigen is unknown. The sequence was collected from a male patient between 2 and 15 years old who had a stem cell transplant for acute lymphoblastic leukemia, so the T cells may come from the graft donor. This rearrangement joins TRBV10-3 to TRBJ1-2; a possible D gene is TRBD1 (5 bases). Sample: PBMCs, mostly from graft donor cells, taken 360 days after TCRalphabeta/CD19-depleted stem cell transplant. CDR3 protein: CAISGRGLYGYTF. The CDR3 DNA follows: TGTGCCATCAGTGGGAGGGGACTCTATGGCTACACCTTC.